This T cell receptor (beta chain) was observed in a study of CD8 T cells in Susac syndrome. Overall study findings and caveats: Expansion of clones was not seen in the CD4+ T cell repertoires of Susac syndrome.

V lost 1 base to trimming and J lost 10 bases; unmatched junction nucleotides: 5. This CDR3 is 15 amino acids long. Germline CDR1 LGHNA, CDR2 YNFKEQ. About this clonotype itself: The antigen is unknown.

RNA amounts of roughly 0.45 to 1 ug underwent reverse transcription with random hexamers. TCRdb used MiXCR to reprocess the immunoSEQ multiplex PCR reads, holding one entry per CDR3 protein. The table includes roughly 150,000 distinct CDR3 sequences, around 95% detected once. This receptor was identified in a human donor with Susac syndrome. The sequenced material came from CD4+ T cells from PBMCs. V gene TRBV4-2 combines with J gene TRBJ2-1, with 12 bases identical to TRBD2. This CDR3 is CASSQGLAGGQEQFF. The CDR3 DNA is TGTGCCAGCAGCCAAGGCCTAGCGGGGGGGCAGGAGCAGTTCTTC.